This T cell receptor beta chain stems from a study of lymphopenia after photon versus proton radiotherapy. Method: immunoSEQ multiplex PCR; TCRdb's copy keeps in-frame clones and lacks some. Of 50,000 or so clones in the sample, 80% to 95% were seen once. This CDR3 has 17 residues. CDR1 and CDR2 from the germline V gene are SGDLS and YYNGEE. After removal of 4 bases from V and 6 bases from J, the junction contained 12 bases not matched to a gene. Sequencing used peripheral blood, obtained from a patient treated with photon-based radiotherapy. The V gene is TRBV9, the J gene TRBJ2-1; TRBD2 aligns across 11 bases. The sequence was collected from a woman aged 40 to 50 with cholangiocarcinoma. CDR3 region: CASSLGTSGQLGNEQFF. The CDR3 DNA sequence: TGTGCCAGCAGCTTAGGGACTAGCGGACAATTGGGCAATGAGCAGTTCTTC.